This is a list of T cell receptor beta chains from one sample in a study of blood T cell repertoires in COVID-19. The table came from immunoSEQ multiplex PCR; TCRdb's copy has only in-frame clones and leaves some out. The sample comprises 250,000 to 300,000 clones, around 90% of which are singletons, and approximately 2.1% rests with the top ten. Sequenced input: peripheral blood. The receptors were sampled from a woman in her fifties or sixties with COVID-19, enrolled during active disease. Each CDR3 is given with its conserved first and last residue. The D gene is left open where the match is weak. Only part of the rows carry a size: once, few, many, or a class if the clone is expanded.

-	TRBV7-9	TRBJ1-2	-	TGTGCCAGCGGGAGTGAGGACCGCTATGGCTACACCTTC	CASGSEDRYGYTF
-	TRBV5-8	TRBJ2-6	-	TGTGCCACCCCCCCGGAAGGACTACTCTGGGCCAACGTCCTGACTTTC	CATPPEGLLWANVLTF
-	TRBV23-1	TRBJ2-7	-	TGCGCCAGCAGTCAATTTCCGGGATACGAGCAGTACTTC	CASSQFPGYEQYF
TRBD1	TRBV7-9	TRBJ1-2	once	TGTGCCAGCAGCTTAGCAACAGGGGTCTATGGCTACACCTTC	CASSLATGVYGYTF
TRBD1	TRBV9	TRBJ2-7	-	TGTGCCAGCAGCCGGGACAGGGTGGACGAGCAGTACTTC	CASSRDRVDEQYF
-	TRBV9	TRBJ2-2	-	TGTGCCAGCAATTCGCGGAACACCGGGGAGCTGTTTTTT	CASNSRNTGELFF
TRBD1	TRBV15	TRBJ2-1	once	TGTGCCACCAGCCCCGGGACAGGGGGTTACAATGAGCAGTTCTTC	CATSPGTGGYNEQFF
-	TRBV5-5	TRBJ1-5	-	TGTGCCAGCAGCCCCGAGACTGGTCAGCCCCAGCATTTT	CASSPETGQPQHF
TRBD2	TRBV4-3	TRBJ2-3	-	TGCGCCAGCAGCCAAGATCTCGAGCGGGGGAGCACAGATACGCAGTATTTT	CASSQDLERGSTDTQYF
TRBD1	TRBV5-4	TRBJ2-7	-	TGTGCCAGCAGCTGGGCAGGGGGCAGGGAGCAGTACTTC	CASSWAGGREQYF
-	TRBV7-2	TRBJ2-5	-	TGTGCCAGCAGCTTGGGGAGGTGGGAGACCCAGTACTTC	CASSLGRWETQYF
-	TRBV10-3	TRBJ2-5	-	TGTGCCATCAAGAGGGATTACCAAGAGACCCAGTACTTC	CAIKRDYQETQYF
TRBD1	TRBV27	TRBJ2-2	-	TGTGCCAGCAGTTCTGTGGGAATAGCAGGGGGCGGCACCGGGGAGCTGTTTTTT	CASSSVGIAGGGTGELFF
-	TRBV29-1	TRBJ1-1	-	TGCAGCACCCGACGGGGGAACACTGAAGCTTTCTTT	CSTRRGNTEAFF
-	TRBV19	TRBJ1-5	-	TGTGCCAGTAGTATTATAGGGGGCAATCAGCCCCAGCATTTT	CASSIIGGNQPQHF
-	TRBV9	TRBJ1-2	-	TGTGCCAGCAGCGAGGGGGACGGGCCCCATGGCTACACCTTC	CASSEGDGPHGYTF
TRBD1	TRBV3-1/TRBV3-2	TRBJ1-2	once	TGTGCCAGCAGCCAAGAGACGACAGGGAACTATGGCTACACCTTC	CASSQETTGNYGYTF
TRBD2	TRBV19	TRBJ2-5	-	TGTGCCAGTAGTCCAGGGACGGGGGGGTACCAAGAGACCCAGTACTTC	CASSPGTGGYQETQYF
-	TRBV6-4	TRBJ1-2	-	TGTGCCAGCAGTGGCCACCCGGAACGGGAGGTTCGGGACTATGGCTACACCTTC	CASSGHPEREVRDYGYTF
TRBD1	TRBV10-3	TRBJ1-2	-	TGTGCCATCAGTGCCGTAGGGGGCGGTCCCGGTGGCTACACCTTC	CAISAVGGGPGGYTF
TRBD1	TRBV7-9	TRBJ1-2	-	TGTGCCAGCAGCGGGACAGAGTCCTATGGCTACACCTTC	CASSGTESYGYTF
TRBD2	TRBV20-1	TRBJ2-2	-	TGCAGTGCTAGTGTCCCGGGACTAGGGAACACCGGGGAGCTGTTTTTT	CSASVPGLGNTGELFF
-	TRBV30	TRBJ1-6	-	TGTGCCTGGAGTGTCGGACTGAATAATTCACCCCTCCACTTT	CAWSVGLNNSPLHF
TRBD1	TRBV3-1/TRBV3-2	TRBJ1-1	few	TGTGCCAGCAGCGCCGGGACAGCACCCGAAGCTTTCTTT	CASSAGTAPEAFF
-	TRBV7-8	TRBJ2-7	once	TGTGCCAGCAGCTTTGGGGCAAGTCAAATTTACGAGCAGTACTTC	CASSFGASQIYEQYF
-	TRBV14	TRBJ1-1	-	TGTGCCAGCAGCCAAGATCGGGCGGGGCGGGCGGCTTTCTTT	CASSQDRAGRAAFF
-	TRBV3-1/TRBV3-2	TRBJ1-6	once	TGTGCCAGCAGCCCGTTGAATTCACCCCTCCACTTT	CASSPLNSPLHF
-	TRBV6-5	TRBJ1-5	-	TGTGCCAGCGGAAGTGGGCAGCGGAGCAATCAGCCCCAGCATTTT	CASGSGQRSNQPQHF
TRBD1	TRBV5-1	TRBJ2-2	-	TGCGCCAGCAGCGAGGACAGGGGCGACACCGGGGAGCTGTTTTTT	CASSEDRGDTGELFF
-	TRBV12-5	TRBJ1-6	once	TGTGCTAGTGGTCCTGGACCGGGGAGCTCCTATAATTCACCCCTCCACTTT	CASGPGPGSSYNSPLHF
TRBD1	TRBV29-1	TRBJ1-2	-	TGCAGCGTACAAAGACAGGGGGCGGGTGGCTACACCTTC	CSVQRQGAGGYTF
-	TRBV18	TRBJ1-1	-	TGTGCCAGCTCGGGAACCCAGGGTCCCACTGAAGCTTTCTTT	CASSGTQGPTEAFF
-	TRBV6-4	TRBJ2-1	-	TGTGCCAGCAGTCAAGGGACATTTAATGAGCAGTTCTTC	CASSQGTFNEQFF
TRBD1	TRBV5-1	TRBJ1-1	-	TGCGCCAGCAGCTTCCACGACAGGGCGAACACTGAAGCTTTCTTT	CASSFHDRANTEAFF
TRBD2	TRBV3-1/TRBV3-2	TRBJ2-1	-	TGTGCCAGCAGCCAAGGGACTAGCTCCTACAATGAGCAGTTCTTC	CASSQGTSSYNEQFF
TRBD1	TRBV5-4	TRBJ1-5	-	TGTGCCAGCAGCTACGGGACAGCTAGCAATCAGCCCCAGCATTTT	CASSYGTASNQPQHF
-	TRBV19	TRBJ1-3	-	TGTGCCAGTAGTATCGGTTTACAGGGAATCTCTGGAAACACCATATATTTT	CASSIGLQGISGNTIYF
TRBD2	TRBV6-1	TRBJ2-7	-	TGTGCCAGCAGTGAAGAAGCGGGGGGGCCTTACGAGCAGTACTTC	CASSEEAGGPYEQYF
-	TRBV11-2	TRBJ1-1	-	TGTGCCAGCAGCCCCGCCCGTGGTTCAGGCACTGAAGCTTTCTTT	CASSPARGSGTEAFF
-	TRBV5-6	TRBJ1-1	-	TGTGCCAGCAGCCTACCCACAGGACCCACTGAAGCTTTCTTT	CASSLPTGPTEAFF
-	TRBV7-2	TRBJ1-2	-	TGTGCCAGCGGGCCCCCCGACCATAGACAGCGCGCGTATGGCTACACCTTC	CASGPPDHRQRAYGYTF
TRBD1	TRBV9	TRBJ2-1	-	TGTGCCAGCAGCGGTGGACAGGGGGGCACCTACAATGAGCAGTTCTTC	CASSGGQGGTYNEQFF
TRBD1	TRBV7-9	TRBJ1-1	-	TGTGCCAGCAGCTCCAGGGGGACTGAAGCTTTCTTT	CASSSRGTEAFF
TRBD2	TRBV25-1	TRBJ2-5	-	TGTGCCAGCAGTGGGTCTAGCGGGGTTTCGGAGACCCAGTACTTC	CASSGSSGVSETQYF
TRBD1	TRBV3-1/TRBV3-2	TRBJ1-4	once	TGTGCCAGCAGCCAAGGGGGTCCAGGGGGCTTTGAAAAACTGTTTTTT	CASSQGGPGGFEKLFF
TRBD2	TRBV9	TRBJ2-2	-	TGTGCCAGCAGCCCACGACTAGCGGGAAACACCGGGGAGCTGTTTTTT	CASSPRLAGNTGELFF
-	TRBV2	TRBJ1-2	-	TGTGCCAGCAGACCCGGCAGGGGTGTTGGCTACACCTTC	CASRPGRGVGYTF
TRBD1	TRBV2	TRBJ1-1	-	TGTGCCAGCAGCGGGACAGTCCAGAACACTGAAGCTTTCTTT	CASSGTVQNTEAFF
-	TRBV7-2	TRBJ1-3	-	TGTGCCAGCAGCTTAGATCCTCAGGGCCACTCTGGAAACACCATATATTTT	CASSLDPQGHSGNTIYF
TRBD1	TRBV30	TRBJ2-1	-	TGTGCCTGGAGTTTGGAGGACAGGTACAATGAGCAGTTCTTC	CAWSLEDRYNEQFF
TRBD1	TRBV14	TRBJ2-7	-	TGTGCCAGCATGGGACAGGGGGCTTACGAGCAGTACTTC	CASMGQGAYEQYF
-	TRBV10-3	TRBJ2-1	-	TGTGCCATCACTCTGAGCTCCTACAATGAGCAGTTCTTC	CAITLSSYNEQFF
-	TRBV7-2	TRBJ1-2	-	TGTGCCAGCAGCCCAGGGTTTAACTATGGCTACACCTTC	CASSPGFNYGYTF
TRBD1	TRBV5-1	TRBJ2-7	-	TGCGCCAGCAGCTCTGAGGACAGGGCCCTCGACGAGCAGTACTTC	CASSSEDRALDEQYF
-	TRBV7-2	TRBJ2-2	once	TGTGCCAGCAGCCAACGGACAGCTTACACCGGGGAGCTGTTTTTT	CASSQRTAYTGELFF